These T cell receptor beta chains were read from a single sample in a study of cytomegalovirus exposure and HLA in healthy donors. The repertoire was sequenced with immunoSEQ multiplex PCR; TCRdb's copy has only in-frame clones and lacks some. This sample's clone table lists 55,000 or so clones. The sequenced material came from PBMCs. These receptors were collected from a woman between 45 and 60 years old in good health and CMV-seropositive. Both conserved end residues are part of each CDR3. Each record gives: V gene, D gene, J gene, CDR3 DNA, CDR3 protein. The D gene is left open where the match is weak.

V gene: TRBV19; D gene: TRBD1; J gene: TRBJ1-5; CDR3 DNA: TGTGCCAGTAGCTCCATCCGACAGGGGAGCGGTCAGCCCCAGCATTTT; CDR3 protein: CASSSIRQGSGQPQHF
V gene: TRBV18; D gene: -; J gene: TRBJ2-5; CDR3 DNA: TGTGCCAGCTCACCACCCGAGGGCAGGGGAGAGACCCAGTACTTC; CDR3 protein: CASSPPEGRGETQYF
V gene: TRBV5-1; D gene: -; J gene: TRBJ1-5; CDR3 DNA: TGCGCCAGCAGCCCTGGAGGGAGCAATCAGCCCCAGCATTTT; CDR3 protein: CASSPGGSNQPQHF
V gene: TRBV6-1; D gene: TRBD1; J gene: TRBJ1-5; CDR3 DNA: TGTGCCAGCAGTGCGGACAGGGGCAAGAATGAGGCCAGCAATCAGCCCCAGCATTTT; CDR3 protein: CASSADRGKNEASNQPQHF
V gene: TRBV9; D gene: -; J gene: TRBJ2-3; CDR3 DNA: TGTGCCAGCAGCCCCATCGGACAGTGGACCACAGATACGCAGTATTTT; CDR3 protein: CASSPIGQWTTDTQYF
V gene: TRBV29-1; D gene: TRBD1; J gene: TRBJ2-2; CDR3 DNA: TGCAGCGTTCGTGATGGACAGGGGGCGTCCGGGGAGCTGTTTTTT; CDR3 protein: CSVRDGQGASGELFF
V gene: TRBV14; D gene: TRBD1; J gene: TRBJ2-7; CDR3 DNA: TGTGCCAGCAGCTGGGACAGAGCCTACGAGCAGTACTTC; CDR3 protein: CASSWDRAYEQYF
V gene: TRBV6-5; D gene: TRBD1; J gene: TRBJ1-1; CDR3 DNA: TGTGCCAGCCGCTCGGACAGGAGGTACACTGAAGCTTTCTTT; CDR3 protein: CASRSDRRYTEAFF
V gene: TRBV20-1; D gene: -; J gene: TRBJ2-7; CDR3 DNA: TGCAGTGCTGGGAGGGGGTCCGAGCAGTACTTC; CDR3 protein: CSAGRGSEQYF
V gene: TRBV19; D gene: -; J gene: TRBJ1-2; CDR3 DNA: TGTGCCAGTACCAGGGTGTGGGCCTCATTCTATGGCTACACCTTC; CDR3 protein: CASTRVWASFYGYTF
V gene: TRBV19; D gene: -; J gene: TRBJ1-2; CDR3 DNA: TGTGCCAGTAGTGACCCCAGAGGGCAGGACTATGGCTACACCTTC; CDR3 protein: CASSDPRGQDYGYTF
V gene: TRBV4-2; D gene: TRBD1; J gene: TRBJ1-4; CDR3 DNA: TGTGCCAGCAGCCAAGGGACAGGGGTTGAAAAACTGTTTTTT; CDR3 protein: CASSQGTGVEKLFF
V gene: TRBV10-1; D gene: -; J gene: TRBJ1-5; CDR3 DNA: TGCGCCAGCAGCCCCCGGTGGAGGGACGAAGGGCCCCAGCATTTT; CDR3 protein: CASSPRWRDEGPQHF
V gene: TRBV19; D gene: TRBD2; J gene: TRBJ2-1; CDR3 DNA: TGTGCCAGTTCTAGCGGTTACAATGAGCAGTTCTTC; CDR3 protein: CASSSGYNEQFF
V gene: TRBV6-5; D gene: -; J gene: TRBJ1-1; CDR3 DNA: TGTGCCAGCCAAAGCGGGCCTCTTGGTTTGACTGAAGCTTTCTTT; CDR3 protein: CASQSGPLGLTEAFF
V gene: TRBV2; D gene: -; J gene: TRBJ2-7; CDR3 DNA: TGTGCCAGCAGGACACAAGTTTACGAGCAGTACTTC; CDR3 protein: CASRTQVYEQYF
V gene: TRBV18; D gene: -; J gene: TRBJ1-5; CDR3 DNA: TGTGCCAGCTCACCAACACAGGCCAATCAGCCCCAGCATTTT; CDR3 protein: CASSPTQANQPQHF
V gene: TRBV10-3; D gene: TRBD1; J gene: TRBJ1-5; CDR3 DNA: TGTGCCATCAGCCTGACAGGGTGGGCCCAGCCCCAGCATTTT; CDR3 protein: CAISLTGWAQPQHF
V gene: TRBV11-2; D gene: -; J gene: TRBJ2-7; CDR3 DNA: TGTGCCAGCAGCGCTCTGAGCGGGCTTGTTACCTACGAGCAGTACTTC; CDR3 protein: CASSALSGLVTYEQYF
V gene: TRBV5-1; D gene: TRBD2; J gene: TRBJ2-3; CDR3 DNA: TGCGCCAGCAGCTTGGCTCTAGCGGGGCCCTCCTCCACAGATACGCAGTATTTT; CDR3 protein: CASSLALAGPSSTDTQYF
V gene: TRBV4-1; D gene: -; J gene: TRBJ2-7; CDR3 DNA: TGCGCCAGCAGCCAAGATCGGGTCGGAACCTACGAGCAGTACTTC; CDR3 protein: CASSQDRVGTYEQYF
V gene: TRBV7-8; D gene: -; J gene: TRBJ1-2; CDR3 DNA: TGTGCCAGCAGCGCAAGAATCCCTAAACCGGGAACCCCAGGTGGCTACACCTTC; CDR3 protein: CASSARIPKPGTPGGYTF
V gene: TRBV6-5; D gene: -; J gene: TRBJ1-5; CDR3 DNA: TGTGCCAGCAGTAAAAGAGGTCAATATCAGCCCCAGCATTTT; CDR3 protein: CASSKRGQYQPQHF
V gene: TRBV28; D gene: -; J gene: TRBJ2-3; CDR3 DNA: TGTGCCAGCAGGTCAAGCACAGATACGCAGTATTTT; CDR3 protein: CASRSSTDTQYF
V gene: TRBV5-5; D gene: -; J gene: TRBJ2-1; CDR3 DNA: TGTGCCAGCAGCTTGGGCGTCTTCGGGATCTCCTACAATGAGCAGTTCTTC; CDR3 protein: CASSLGVFGISYNEQFF
V gene: TRBV7-6; D gene: TRBD1; J gene: TRBJ2-1; CDR3 DNA: TGTGCCACCTCTAGGGGGCAGGGTTTCAATGAGCAGTTCTTC; CDR3 protein: CATSRGQGFNEQFF
V gene: TRBV7-6; D gene: -; J gene: TRBJ1-1; CDR3 DNA: TGTGCCAGCAGCTTAGTTCCTCAGGGCTTGAACACTGAAGCTTTCTTT; CDR3 protein: CASSLVPQGLNTEAFF
V gene: TRBV7-2; D gene: -; J gene: TRBJ2-1; CDR3 DNA: TGTGCCAGCAGCTTCCGGACTGGTTTTAGGTTCTTC; CDR3 protein: CASSFRTGFRFF
V gene: TRBV2; D gene: TRBD1; J gene: TRBJ2-7; CDR3 DNA: TGTGCCAGCAGGCGCCGGCAGGGGGCGTCGTACGAGCAGTACTTC; CDR3 protein: CASRRRQGASYEQYF
V gene: TRBV7-2; D gene: TRBD1; J gene: TRBJ2-7; CDR3 DNA: TGTGCCAGCAGACTTACAGGGGTGGCCTACGAGCAGTACTTC; CDR3 protein: CASRLTGVAYEQYF
V gene: TRBV5-6; D gene: -; J gene: TRBJ1-5; CDR3 DNA: TGTGCCAGCAGCTTATATTCGGTTAGCAATCAGCCCCAGCATTTT; CDR3 protein: CASSLYSVSNQPQHF
V gene: TRBV5-5; D gene: -; J gene: TRBJ2-7; CDR3 DNA: TGTGCCAGCAGCTTGTGGGGGCCCTACGAGCAGTACTTC; CDR3 protein: CASSLWGPYEQYF
V gene: TRBV5-1; D gene: TRBD2; J gene: TRBJ2-1; CDR3 DNA: TGCGCCAGCAGCTCCACTAGCGTGTACAATGAGCAGTTCTTC; CDR3 protein: CASSSTSVYNEQFF
V gene: TRBV19; D gene: TRBD2; J gene: TRBJ2-7; CDR3 DNA: TGTGCCAGTAGCGGACTAGCGGGAGGTTCCTACGAGCAGTACTTC; CDR3 protein: CASSGLAGGSYEQYF
V gene: TRBV5-1; D gene: TRBD2; J gene: TRBJ2-6; CDR3 DNA: TGCGCCAGCAGCTTGGAAGTACTAGCGAACTCTGGGGCCAACGTCCTGACTTTC; CDR3 protein: CASSLEVLANSGANVLTF
V gene: TRBV28; D gene: TRBD1; J gene: TRBJ2-7; CDR3 DNA: TGTGCCAGCATCCTCGGGACAGGGGTTTCCTACGAGCAGTACTTC; CDR3 protein: CASILGTGVSYEQYF
V gene: TRBV30; D gene: -; J gene: TRBJ2-7; CDR3 DNA: TGTGCCTGGAGGGAGGTAGGCGAGCAGTACTTC; CDR3 protein: CAWREVGEQYF
V gene: TRBV7-2; D gene: TRBD2; J gene: TRBJ2-1; CDR3 DNA: TGTGCCAGCAGCCCTACTAGCGGACCCTACAATGAGCAGTTCTTC; CDR3 protein: CASSPTSGPYNEQFF
V gene: TRBV30; D gene: -; J gene: TRBJ2-1; CDR3 DNA: TGTGCCTGGAGGGGCCAGAATGAGCAGTTCTTC; CDR3 protein: CAWRGQNEQFF
V gene: TRBV30; D gene: TRBD1; J gene: TRBJ2-1; CDR3 DNA: TGTGCCTGGAGTGCGGGGACAGGCGCTTACAATGAGCAGTTCTTC; CDR3 protein: CAWSAGTGAYNEQFF
V gene: TRBV19; D gene: -; J gene: TRBJ2-3; CDR3 DNA: TGTGCCAGTAGTATAGTTTCGAGCAGCACAGATACGCAGTATTTT; CDR3 protein: CASSIVSSSTDTQYF
V gene: TRBV7-9; D gene: TRBD1; J gene: TRBJ2-7; CDR3 DNA: TGTGCCAGCAGCCTACCGGGACAGCAATCCTACGAGCAGTACTTC; CDR3 protein: CASSLPGQQSYEQYF
V gene: TRBV7-9; D gene: -; J gene: TRBJ2-7; CDR3 DNA: TGTGCCAGCAGCTTGGAGGACGGCGCCTACGAGCAGTACTTC; CDR3 protein: CASSLEDGAYEQYF
V gene: TRBV6-5; D gene: -; J gene: TRBJ1-1; CDR3 DNA: TGTGCCAGCAGTACCCTAGCATTTCCTGAAGCTTTCTTT; CDR3 protein: CASSTLAFPEAFF
V gene: TRBV9; D gene: -; J gene: TRBJ2-7; CDR3 DNA: TGTGCCAGCAGCGTTGGCCCCGCAAGCTCCTACGAGCAGTACTTC; CDR3 protein: CASSVGPASSYEQYF
V gene: TRBV30; D gene: TRBD2; J gene: TRBJ2-3; CDR3 DNA: TGTGCCTGGTCCCCAGGTCTAGCGGGACGCACAGATACGCAGTATTTT; CDR3 protein: CAWSPGLAGRTDTQYF
V gene: TRBV5-1; D gene: TRBD1; J gene: TRBJ2-7; CDR3 DNA: TGCGCCAGCAGCCCTGGGACAGGCGCGATATCCTACGAGCAGTACTTC; CDR3 protein: CASSPGTGAISYEQYF
V gene: TRBV7-2; D gene: TRBD1; J gene: TRBJ1-4; CDR3 DNA: TGTGCCAGCAGCTTAGCAGGAGGGGGCCGAGAAGAAAAACTGTTTTTT; CDR3 protein: CASSLAGGGREEKLFF